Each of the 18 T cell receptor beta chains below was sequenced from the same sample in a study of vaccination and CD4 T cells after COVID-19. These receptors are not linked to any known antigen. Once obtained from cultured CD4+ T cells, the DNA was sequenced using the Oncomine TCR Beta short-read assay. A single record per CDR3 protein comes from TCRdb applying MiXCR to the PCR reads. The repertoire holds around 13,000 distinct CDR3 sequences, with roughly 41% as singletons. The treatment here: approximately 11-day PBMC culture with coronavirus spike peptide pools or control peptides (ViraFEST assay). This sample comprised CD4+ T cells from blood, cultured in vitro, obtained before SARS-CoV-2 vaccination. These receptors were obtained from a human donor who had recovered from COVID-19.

The CDR3 region is CASRGDREGYTF. CDR3 sequence (DNA): TGCGCCAGCAGGGGGGACAGGGAAGGCTACACCTTC. The genes are TRBV10-2 and TRBJ1-2; 9 bases line up with TRBD1. Germline lookup yields CDR1 WSHSY and CDR2 SAAADI. J lost 8 bases, V lost 6 bases, and 4 bases had no gene match. CDR3 length equals 12 residues.

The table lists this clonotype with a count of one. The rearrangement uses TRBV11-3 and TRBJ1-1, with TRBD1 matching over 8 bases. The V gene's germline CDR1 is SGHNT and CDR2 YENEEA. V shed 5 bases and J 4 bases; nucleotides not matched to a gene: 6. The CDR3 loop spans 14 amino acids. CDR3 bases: TGTGCCAGCAGCCCGCGGACAGGGACCACTGAAGCTTTCTTT. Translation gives CASSPRTGTTEAFF.

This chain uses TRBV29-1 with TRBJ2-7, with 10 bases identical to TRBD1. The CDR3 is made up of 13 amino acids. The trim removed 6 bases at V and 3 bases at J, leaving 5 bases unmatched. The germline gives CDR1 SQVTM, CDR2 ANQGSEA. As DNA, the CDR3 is TGCAGCGTACGGACAGGGGGTCACTACGAGCAGTACTTC. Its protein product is CSVRTGGHYEQYF.

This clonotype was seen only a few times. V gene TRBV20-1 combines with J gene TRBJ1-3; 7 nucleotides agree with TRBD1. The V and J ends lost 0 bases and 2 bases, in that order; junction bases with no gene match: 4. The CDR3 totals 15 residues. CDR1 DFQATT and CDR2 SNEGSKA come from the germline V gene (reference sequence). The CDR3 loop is CSARDSTGTGNTIYF. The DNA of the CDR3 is TGCAGTGCTAGAGATTCGACAGGGACTGGAAACACCATATATTTT.

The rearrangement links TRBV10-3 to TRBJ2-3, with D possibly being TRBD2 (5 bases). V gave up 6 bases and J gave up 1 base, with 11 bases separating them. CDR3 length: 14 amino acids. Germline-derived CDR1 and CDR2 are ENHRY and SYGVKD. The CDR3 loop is CAIRTINRTDTQYF. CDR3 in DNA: TGTGCCATCAGGACTATTAACCGCACAGATACGCAGTATTTT.

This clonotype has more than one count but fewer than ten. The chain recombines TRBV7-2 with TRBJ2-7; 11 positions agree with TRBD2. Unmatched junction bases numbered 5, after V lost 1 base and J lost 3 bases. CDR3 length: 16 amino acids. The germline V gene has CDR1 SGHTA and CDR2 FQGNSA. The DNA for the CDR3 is TGTGCCAGCAGCTTAGTGGCAGGGACTAGCGGCTACGAGCAGTACTTC. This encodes CASSLVAGTSGYEQYF.

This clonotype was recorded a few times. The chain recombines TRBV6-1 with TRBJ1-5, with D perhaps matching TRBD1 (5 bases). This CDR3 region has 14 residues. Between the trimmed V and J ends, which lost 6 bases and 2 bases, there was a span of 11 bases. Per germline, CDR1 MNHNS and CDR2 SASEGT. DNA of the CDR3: TGTGCCAGCAGCCAGGGTAGGGGCAATCAGCCCCAGCATTTT. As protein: CASSQGRGNQPQHF.

CDR3 sequence reads: CASIGFLNTEAFF. In DNA, the CDR3 is TGTGCCAGCATTGGATTCTTGAACACTGAAGCTTTCTTT. The genes are TRBV6-1 and TRBJ1-1; D gene unclear. Germline V CDR1 and CDR2: MNHNS, SASEGT. The CDR3 covers 13 residues. The V and J ends lost 7 bases and 0 bases respectively, with 9 bases between them.

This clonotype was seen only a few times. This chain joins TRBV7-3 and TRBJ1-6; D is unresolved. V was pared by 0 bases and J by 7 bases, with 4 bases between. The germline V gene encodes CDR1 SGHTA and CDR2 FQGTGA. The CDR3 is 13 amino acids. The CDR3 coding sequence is TGTGCCAGCAGCTTAACAAACAATTCACCCCTCCACTTT. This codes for CASSLTNNSPLHF.

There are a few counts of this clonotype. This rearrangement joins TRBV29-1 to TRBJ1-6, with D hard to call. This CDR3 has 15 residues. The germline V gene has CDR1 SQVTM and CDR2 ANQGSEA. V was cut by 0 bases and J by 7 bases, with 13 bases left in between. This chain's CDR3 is CSVEDRDGSNSPLHF. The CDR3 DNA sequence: TGCAGCGTTGAAGATCGAGACGGGTCCAATTCACCCCTCCACTTT. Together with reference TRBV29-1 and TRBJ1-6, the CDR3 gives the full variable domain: SAVISQKPSRDICQRGTSLTIQCQVDSQVTMMFWYRQQPGQSLTLIATANQGSEATYESGFVIDKFPISRPNLTFSTLTVSNMSPEDSSIYLCSVEDRDGSNSPLHFGNGTRLTVT.

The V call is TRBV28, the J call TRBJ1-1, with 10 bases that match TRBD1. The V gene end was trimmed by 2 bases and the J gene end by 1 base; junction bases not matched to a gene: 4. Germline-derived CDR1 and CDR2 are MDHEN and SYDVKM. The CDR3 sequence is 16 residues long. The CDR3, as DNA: TGTGCCAGCAGTTTACCGGGACAGGGGACGAACACTGAAGCTTTCTTT. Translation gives CASSLPGQGTNTEAFF.

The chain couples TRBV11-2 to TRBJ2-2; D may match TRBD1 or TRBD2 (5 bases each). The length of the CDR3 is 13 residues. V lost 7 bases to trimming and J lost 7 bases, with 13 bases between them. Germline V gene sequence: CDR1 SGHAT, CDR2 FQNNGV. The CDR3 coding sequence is TGTGCCAGCACCGGGGCTGATGTCGGGGAGCTGTTTTTT. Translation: CASTGADVGELFF.

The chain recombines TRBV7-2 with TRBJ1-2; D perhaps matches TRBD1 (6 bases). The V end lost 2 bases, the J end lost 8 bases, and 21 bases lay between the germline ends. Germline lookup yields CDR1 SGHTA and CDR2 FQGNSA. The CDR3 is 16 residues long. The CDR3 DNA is TGTGCCAGCAGCTTAAACTGGGACACAAGGTTGGAGGGCTACACCTTC. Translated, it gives CASSLNWDTRLEGYTF.

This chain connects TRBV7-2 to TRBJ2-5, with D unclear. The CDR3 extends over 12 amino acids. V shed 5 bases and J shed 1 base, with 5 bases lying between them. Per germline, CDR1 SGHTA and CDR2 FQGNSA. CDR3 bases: TGTGCCAGCAGCCCGCGCCAAGAGACCCAGTACTTC. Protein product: CASSPRQETQYF.

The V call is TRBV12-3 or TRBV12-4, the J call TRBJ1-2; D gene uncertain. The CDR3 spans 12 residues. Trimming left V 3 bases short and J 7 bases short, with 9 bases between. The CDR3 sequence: CASSFSTSGYTF. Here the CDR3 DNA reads TGTGCCAGCAGTTTCTCGACGAGTGGCTACACCTTC.

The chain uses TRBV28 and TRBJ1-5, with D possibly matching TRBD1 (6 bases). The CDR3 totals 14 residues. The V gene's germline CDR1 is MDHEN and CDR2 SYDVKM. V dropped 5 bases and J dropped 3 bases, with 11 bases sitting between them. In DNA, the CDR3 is TGTGCCAGCAGTATAAGGACAGTCAATCAGCCCCAGCATTTT. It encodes CASSIRTVNQPQHF. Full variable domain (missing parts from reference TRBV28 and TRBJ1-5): DVKVTQSSRYLVKRTGEKVFLECVQDMDHENMFWYRQDPGLGLRLIYFSYDVKMKEKGDIPEGYSVSREKKERFSLILESASTNQTSMYLCASSIRTVNQPQHFGDGTRLSIL.

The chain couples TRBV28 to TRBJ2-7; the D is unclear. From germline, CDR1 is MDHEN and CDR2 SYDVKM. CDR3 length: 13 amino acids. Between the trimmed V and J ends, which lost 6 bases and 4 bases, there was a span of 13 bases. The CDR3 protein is CASSRVWAYEQYF. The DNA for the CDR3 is TGTGCCAGCAGCCGGGTTTGGGCATACGAGCAGTACTTC.

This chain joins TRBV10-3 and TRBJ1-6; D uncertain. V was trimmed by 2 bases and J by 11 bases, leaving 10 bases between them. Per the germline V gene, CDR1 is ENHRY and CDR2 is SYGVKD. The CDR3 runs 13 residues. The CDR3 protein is CAISEGVATPLHF. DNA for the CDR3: TGTGCCATCAGTGAGGGGGTCGCAACACCCCTCCACTTT.